The TCR beta chain under discussion was sequenced for a study of technical replicates of blood from several donors. Measured with immunoSEQ multiplex PCR; TCRdb has only the in-frame clones, and not every one. The sample lists fewer than 85,000 clones; 90% to 95% were seen once. The CDR3 loop spans 13 amino acids. V shed 3 bases and J shed 6 bases, with 10 bases lying between them. Looked up from germline, CDR1 is SGDLS and CDR2 is YYNGEE. The chain carries TRBV9 and TRBJ2-1; possibly TRBD2 for D (6 bases). The sequencing input was T cells isolated from PBMCs. The source of this sequence is a human donor in good health. CDR3 in DNA: TGTGCCAGCAGCGGATCGGAGGGCAATGAGCAGTTCTTC. This sequence encodes CASSGSEGNEQFF.